The following is a T cell receptor beta chain sequence with its context. This record belongs to a study of cytomegalovirus exposure and HLA in healthy donors. Study-level background: The 120 validation repertoires and the 666 first-cohort repertoires shared a platform, a later analysis reported.

This table comes from immunoSEQ multiplex PCR, and its TCRdb copy is limited to in-frame clones, with some not included. The table lists 200,000 to 250,000 clones, around 87% of them singletons. CDR3 length: 13 residues. Germline CDR1 and CDR2: SNHLY and FYNNEI. V lost 6 bases and J lost 7; bases outside the gene matches: 5. The chain joins TRBV2 to TRBJ2-1, with 8 bases aligning to TRBD1. The clonotype originates from a man between 18 and 35 years old in good health and CMV-seronegative. Sequenced input: PBMCs. The CDR3 reads CASRGQVGNEQFF. CDR3 DNA: TGTGCCAGCAGGGGACAGGTCGGGAATGAGCAGTTCTTC.